The TCR beta chain described here comes from a study of PD-L1 blockade in urothelial cancer. About the research overall: Starting in 2014, patients were given atezolizumab (1,200 mg intravenously every 3 weeks). Blood analysis took place 3 weeks (second dose) and 6 weeks after treatment start.

This clone was counted between two and nine times. Other DNA sequences in this sample translate to the same CDR3. Germline CDR1 is SGHRS and CDR2 is YFSETQ. V was cut by 2 bases and J by 8 bases, with 7 bases left in between. The CDR3 has 12 residues. Sequencing used immunoSEQ multiplex PCR; TCRdb keeps in-frame clones, though not all of them. In the table there are about 30,000 clones, around 86% of which are singletons. The origin of this receptor is a man in his forties or fifties with urothelial cancer. The sequencing used PBMCs, collected around atezolizumab (anti-PD-L1) treatment. V and J are TRBV5-1 and TRBJ2-2; possible D gene TRBD2, 5 bases. The DNA for the CDR3 is TGCGCCAGCAGCTTCGGAGGAGGGGAGCTGTTTTTT. As protein: CASSFGGGELFF.